This record covers a single TCR beta chain. The antigen remains undetermined. A much more abundant neighbour one base away suggests this may be a read error. This entry is derived from a study of neurological immune-mediated disorders. Study conclusions and caveats: While HTLV-1-associated myelopathy showed the greatest TCR clonal expansion, multiple sclerosis showed the least, falling below healthy controls. The expanded clones of different subjects shared no CDR3 amino acid sequences (suggesting private repertoires in all groups).

The germline V gene encodes CDR1 SGHRS and CDR2 YFSETQ. CDR3 size: 14 residues. Synthesis of cDNA used 5'RACE (with 10-nucleotide random UMIs). TCRdb itself ran the 5' RACE reads through MiXCR, one entry per CDR3 protein. The sample shows more than 40,000 distinct CDR3 sequences, less than 4% of them seen only once. The specimen was PBMCs. V gene TRBV5-1 combines with J gene TRBJ1-3, with unresolved D. This clonotype was obtained from a woman between 45 and 65 years old with multiple sclerosis. CDR3 residues: CASSLASPGKTIYF. CDR3 nucleotides: TGCGCCAGCAGCTTGGCCAGTCCTGGAAAAACCATATATTTT.